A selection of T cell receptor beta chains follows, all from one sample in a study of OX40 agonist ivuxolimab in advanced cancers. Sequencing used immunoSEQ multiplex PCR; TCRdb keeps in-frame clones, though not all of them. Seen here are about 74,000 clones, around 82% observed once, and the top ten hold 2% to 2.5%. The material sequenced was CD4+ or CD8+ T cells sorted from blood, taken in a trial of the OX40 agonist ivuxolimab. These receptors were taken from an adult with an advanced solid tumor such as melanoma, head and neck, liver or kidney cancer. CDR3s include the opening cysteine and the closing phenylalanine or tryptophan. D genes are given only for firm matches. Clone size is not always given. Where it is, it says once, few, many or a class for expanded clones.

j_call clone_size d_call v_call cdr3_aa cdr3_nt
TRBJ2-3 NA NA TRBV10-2 CASGRSAALRTDTQYF TGCGCCAGCGGGAGGTCGGCAGCGTTACGCACAGATACGCAGTATTTT
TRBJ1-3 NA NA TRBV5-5 CASSSIGQAGNTIYF TGTGCCAGCAGCTCTATCGGGCAGGCTGGAAACACCATATATTTT
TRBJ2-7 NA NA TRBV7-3 CASSSLSGLGYEQYF TGTGCCAGCAGCTCCCTGTCGGGCCTAGGCTACGAGCAGTACTTC
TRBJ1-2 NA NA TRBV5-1 CASSLDTGWVYTF TGCGCCAGCAGCCTAGACACGGGGTGGGTCTACACCTTC
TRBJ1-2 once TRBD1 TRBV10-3 CAISFQGVEDGYTF TGTGCCATCAGCTTTCAGGGGGTGGAGGATGGCTACACCTTC
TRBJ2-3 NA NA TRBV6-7 CASTPGWGVADTQYF TGTGCCAGCACCCCAGGGTGGGGGGTAGCAGATACGCAGTATTTT
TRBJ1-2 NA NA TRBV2 CASSEGGYGYTF TGTGCCAGCAGTGAAGGCGGCTATGGCTACACCTTC
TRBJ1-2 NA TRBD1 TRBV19 CASSIIGDRHYGYTF TGTGCCAGTAGTATAATTGGGGACAGACACTATGGCTACACCTTC
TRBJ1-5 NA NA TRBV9 CASSPLGVPGQPQHF TGTGCCAGCAGCCCCCTCGGGGTCCCGGGCCAGCCCCAGCATTTT
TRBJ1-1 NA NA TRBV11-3 CASITGVEQGIAEAFF TGTGCCAGCATTACGGGGGTAGAACAGGGCATCGCTGAAGCTTTCTTT